The next 5 T cell receptor beta chains were all read from a single sample in a study of T cells in Graves' hyperthyroidism and ophthalmopathy. Amplified regions were TCR beta CDR3 sequences from RNA transcripts. The HTBI primer set served for first-round RT-PCR of the TCR CDR3. One entry per CDR3 protein, called by TCRdb with MiXCR from the multiplex PCR reads. This table has 540,000 or so distinct CDR3 sequences, 15% to 18% appearing once. The sample comprised blood. Every receptor here comes from a woman between 25 and 40 years old with Graves' hyperthyroidism.

A remark on this clonotype: Mismatch with germline at one junction end may stem from a read error. The CDR3 reads CASSLFGGQETQYF. CDR3 DNA: TGCGCCAGCAGTTTATTCGGGGGACAAGAGACCCAGTACTTC. V gene TRBV27 combines with J gene TRBJ2-5, with D perhaps TRBD2 (6 bases). Germline CDR1 reads MNHEY; CDR2 reads SMNVEV (reference sequence). The CDR3 extends over 14 amino acids.

The genes are TRBV12-5 and TRBJ2-1; 9 bases fit TRBD2. Trimming at V came to 8 bases and at J to 7 bases, leaving 15 bases not matched to a gene. From germline, CDR1 is LGHNT and CDR2 FRNRAP. The CDR3 has 16 residues. This CDR3 is CASTLEYSGSGNEQFF. CDR3 sequence (DNA): TGTGCTAGTACTTTGGAATATAGCGGGAGCGGAAATGAGCAGTTCTTC.

The CDR3 reads CSAREGTSGSSYEQYF. CDR3 bases: TGCAGTGCTAGAGAGGGGACTAGCGGGAGCTCCTACGAGCAGTACTTC. The chain couples TRBV20-1 to TRBJ2-7; TRBD2 matches 14 bases. V lost 0 bases to trimming and J lost 0 bases; unmatched junction nucleotides: 1. Germline V gives CDR1 DFQATT, CDR2 SNEGSKA (reference sequence). This CDR3 has 16 amino acids.

In this sample, this clonotype turned up many times. One junction end disagrees with the germline gene, perhaps due to a read error. The chain's CDR3 is CATSDGHSTDTQYF. As DNA, the CDR3 is TGTGCCACCAGCGACGGTCATAGCACAGATACGCAGTATTTT. The V and J genes are TRBV7-2 and TRBJ2-3; D unresolved. In germline, CDR1 is SGHTA, CDR2 FQGNSA. CDR3 length: 14 residues.

This clonotype came up many times. The chain has TRBV30 and TRBJ2-3; D possibly uses TRBD1 or TRBD2 (5 bases each). This CDR3 spans 14 amino acids. CDR1 and CDR2 (germline): GTSNPN, SVGIG (reference sequence). Trimming pared 2 bases from V and 2 bases from J, leaving 11 bases between. The DNA for the CDR3 is TGTGCCTGGAGTAGGGACGGCGACACAGATACGCAGTATTTT. Residues: CAWSRDGDTDTQYF.